This record looks at one T cell receptor beta chain sequence and its context. This specimen comes from a study of T cell changes during pregnancy in multiple sclerosis. Here immunoSEQ multiplex PCR was the method, and the copy in TCRdb shows in-frame clones only, minus some. Among around 60,000 clones, 95% to 97% were seen once, and the ten largest hold 2.5%. With 4 bases clipped from V and 8 bases from J, the junction kept 5 bases outside the gene matches. In germline, CDR1 is MNHEY, CDR2 SVGAGI. This CDR3 has 14 residues. The origin of this receptor is a female donor with multiple sclerosis, enrolled in a pregnancy study. Sequenced material: CD8+ T cells from peripheral blood mononuclear cells, taken after pregnancy. The chain uses TRBV6-5 and TRBJ1-4, with 9 bases lining up with TRBD1. The DNA for the CDR3 is TGTGCCAGCAGTTGGACAGGGGACGGAGAAAAACTGTTTTTT. This sequence encodes CASSWTGDGEKLFF.